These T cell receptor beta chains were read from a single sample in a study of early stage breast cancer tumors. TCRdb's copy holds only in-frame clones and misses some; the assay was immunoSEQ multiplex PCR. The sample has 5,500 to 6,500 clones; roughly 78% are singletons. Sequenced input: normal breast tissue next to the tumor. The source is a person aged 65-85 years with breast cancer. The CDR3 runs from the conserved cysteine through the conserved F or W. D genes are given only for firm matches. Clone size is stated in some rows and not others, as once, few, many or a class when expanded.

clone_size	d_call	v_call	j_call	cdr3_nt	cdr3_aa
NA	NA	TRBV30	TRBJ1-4	TGTGCCTGGAGGGTTTACGGGGGGGGTAATGAAAAACTGTTTTTT	CAWRVYGGGNEKLFF
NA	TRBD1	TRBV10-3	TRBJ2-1	TGTGCCATCAGTCCCGGGACAGGGTCGTCTGAGCAGTTCTTC	CAISPGTGSSEQFF
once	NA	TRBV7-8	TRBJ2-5	TGTGCCAGCAGCATACAGGGAAATCCGGAGACCCAGTACTTC	CASSIQGNPETQYF
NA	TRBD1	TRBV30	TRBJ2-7	TGTGCCTGGAGTGTATCGGACAGGGCTCCTTACGAGCAGTACTTC	CAWSVSDRAPYEQYF
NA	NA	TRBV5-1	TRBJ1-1	TGCGCCAGCAGCTCATCGGGGGGCGCGGGAAGTGAAGCTTTCTTT	CASSSSGGAGSEAFF
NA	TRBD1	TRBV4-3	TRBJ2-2	TGCGCCAGCAGCCAAAGGGACAGGGGAAGGCTGTTTTTT	CASSQRDRGRLFF
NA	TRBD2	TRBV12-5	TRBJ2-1	TGTGCTAGTGAGGCTAGCGGGAGAAATGAGCAGTTCTTC	CASEASGRNEQFF
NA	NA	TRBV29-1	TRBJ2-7	TGCAGCGTTGTTCGGTCAGGCCACGAGCAGTACTTC	CSVVRSGHEQYF
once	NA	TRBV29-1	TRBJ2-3	TGCAGCGTTGATCGGGGAATAGATACGCAGTATTTT	CSVDRGIDTQYF
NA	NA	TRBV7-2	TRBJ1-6	TGTGCCAGCAGCGCAGTGCAAAATTCACCCCTCCACTTT	CASSAVQNSPLHF
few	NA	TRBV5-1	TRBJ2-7	TGCGCCAGCTCACTAGAGGAGGGATACTACGAGCAGTACTTC	CASSLEEGYYEQYF
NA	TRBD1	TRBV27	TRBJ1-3	TGTGCCAGCCGAACACAGGGGGCAGGAAACACCATATATTTT	CASRTQGAGNTIYF
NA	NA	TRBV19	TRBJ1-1	TGTGCCAGTAGTCATATAATGAGGGTGAACACTGAAGCTTTCTTT	CASSHIMRVNTEAFF
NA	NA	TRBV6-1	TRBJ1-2	TGTGCCAGCACCTGGCAGAACTATGGCTACACCTTC	CASTWQNYGYTF
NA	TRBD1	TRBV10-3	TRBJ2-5	TGTGCCACGGGCAACAGGGGGCTTCATGAGACCCAGTACTTC	CATGNRGLHETQYF
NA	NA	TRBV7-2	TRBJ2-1	TGTGCCAGCAGCACGGGTGGTGAGCAGTTCTTC	CASSTGGEQFF
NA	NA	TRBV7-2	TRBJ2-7	TGTGCCAGCAGCTTAGTTCCCCGGGGGTCCTACGAGCAGTACTTC	CASSLVPRGSYEQYF